This record concerns one T cell receptor (beta chain) sequence. These data are taken from a study of blood T cell repertoires in COVID-19. About the study: PBMCs, B-cell-depleted T cells, or T cells provided the cDNA or gDNA that made up the material.

CDR3 length: 14 amino acids. In germline, CDR1 is GTSNPN, CDR2 SVGIG (reference sequence). V lost 2 bases and J lost 2; bases outside the gene matches: 2. In the authors' methods: Cell counts per sample came from amplifying reference gene primers. Measured with immunoSEQ multiplex PCR; TCRdb has only the in-frame clones, and not every one. V, J and clone size are taken as reported in that table, and D and trimming were inferred from the DNA itself. The table includes under 250,000 clones, 80% to 95% detected once. Seattle researchers signed up patients amid active infection and tracked them longitudinally.

Sequencing was carried out using peripheral blood. This receptor was identified in a man under 40 with COVID-19, enrolled during active disease. This sequence joins TRBV30 and TRBJ1-3; TRBD1 matches at 8 bases. CDR3 amino acids: CAWSPQGAGNTIYF. The CDR3 bases are TGTGCCTGGAGTCCACAGGGGGCTGGAAACACCATATATTTT.